The 21 T cell receptor beta chains given below trace back to one sample, sequenced in a study of vaccination and CD4 T cells after COVID-19. TCRdb re-called the PCR reads through MiXCR, storing one row per CDR3 protein. Of tens of thousands of distinct CDR3 sequences in the sample, roughly 45% were seen once. Specified time point: late sampling 161 to 241 days after vaccination in three convalescent patients. Sequences were derived from CD4+ T cells from blood, sampled about 7 months after SARS-CoV-2 vaccination. These receptors all stem from a human donor who had recovered from COVID-19.

The rearrangement links TRBV7-9 to TRBJ2-1; D remains unclear. With 1 base removed from V and 0 bases from J, the gap between germline ends came to 1 base. CDR1 is SEHNR and CDR2 is FQNEAQ in the germline V gene (reference sequence). CDR3 length: 13 amino acids. CDR3 sequence reads: CASSLDSYNEQFF. The CDR3 DNA follows: TGTGCCAGCAGCTTAGACTCCTACAATGAGCAGTTCTTC.

This chain uses TRBV28 with TRBJ1-2; 9 bases map to TRBD1. Germline-derived CDR1 and CDR2 are MDHEN and SYDVKM. V lost 4 bases to trimming and J lost 4 bases; unmatched junction nucleotides: 4. This CDR3 has 14 residues. The CDR3 region has the DNA TGTGCCAGCAGTTATGACAGGGGGGGCTATGGCTACACCTTC. Translation gives CASSYDRGGYGYTF.

For the CDR3, the DNA is TGTGCCAGCAGCCCGGGACTAGCTCTGGATGTACCCTACGAGCAGTACTTC. Translating it yields CASSPGLALDVPYEQYF. The chain recombines TRBV5-4 with TRBJ2-7; 9 bases align to TRBD2. Trimming at V came to 4 bases and at J to 2 bases, leaving 13 bases not matched to a gene. In germline, CDR1 is SGHNT, CDR2 YYREEE (reference sequence). The CDR3 sequence is 17 residues long.

J is TRBJ1-5 and V is TRBV12-3 or TRBV12-4; perhaps TRBD1 as D (5 bases). The CDR3 covers 13 residues. V lost 5 bases and J lost 9, with 14 bases in between. The CDR3: CASSQAGSGPQHF. The CDR3 DNA follows: TGTGCCAGCAGTCAGGCAGGGTCAGGGCCCCAGCATTTT.

By sample share, this clonotype is medium-sized. The CDR3 coding sequence is TGTGCCAGCAAAGTTGAGGCCCAGGCCACCGGGGAGCTGTTTTTT. This sequence encodes CASKVEAQATGELFF. The genes are TRBV6-1 and TRBJ2-2; D not resolved. Per the germline V gene, CDR1 is MNHNS and CDR2 is SASEGT. This CDR3 is 15 amino acids long. Trimming took 7 bases from V and 4 from J, leaving 16 bases between them.

V and J are TRBV19 and TRBJ2-1, with D perhaps given as TRBD1 or TRBD2 (6 bases each). The CDR3 totals 16 residues. Between the trimmed V and J ends, which lost 3 bases and 4 bases, there was a span of 16 bases. CDR1 LNHDA and CDR2 SQIVND come from the germline V gene (reference sequence). CDR3 sequence (DNA): TGTGCCAGTAGTATCGGGGGCGGGATAAGGTACAATGAGCAGTTCTTC. Protein: CASSIGGGIRYNEQFF. Full variable domain (missing parts from reference TRBV19 and TRBJ2-1): DGGITQSPKYLFRKEGQNVTLSCEQNLNHDAMYWYRQDPGQGLRLIYYSQIVNDFQKGDIAEGYSVSREKKESFPLTVTSAQKNPTAFYLCASSIGGGIRYNEQFFGPGTRLTVL.

This chain joins TRBV19 and TRBJ1-5; no clear D. The ends were cut back, 6 bases at V and 4 bases at J, with 10 bases in the middle. The germline gives CDR1 LNHDA, CDR2 SQIVND (reference sequence). The CDR3 spans 13 residues. CDR3 residues: CASSVVGNQPQHF. The CDR3 nucleotides are TGTGCCAGTAGCGTCGTTGGGAATCAGCCCCAGCATTTT. The whole variable domain, remainder taken from reference TRBV19 and TRBJ1-5, is DGGITQSPKYLFRKEGQNVTLSCEQNLNHDAMYWYRQDPGQGLRLIYYSQIVNDFQKGDIAEGYSVSREKKESFPLTVTSAQKNPTAFYLCASSVVGNQPQHFGDGTRLSIL.

The chain combines TRBV5-1 with TRBJ2-3, with 10 positions matching TRBD2. The length of the CDR3 is 17 residues. V trimming: 3 bases; J trimming: 4 bases; junction bases outside the gene matches: 11. Germline V gene data show CDR1 as SGHRS and CDR2 as YFSETQ. Here the CDR3 DNA reads TGCGCCAGCAGCTGGGGGGCTAGCGGGAGAGCGGCAGATACGCAGTATTTT. The encoded protein is CASSWGASGRAADTQYF. The variable domain in full, completed from reference TRBV5-1 and TRBJ2-3, reads KAGVTQTPRYLIKTRGQQVTLSCSPISGHRSVSWYQQTPGQGLQFLFEYFSETQRNKGNFPGRFSGRQFSNSRSEMNVSTLELGDSALYLCASSWGASGRAADTQYFGPGTRLTVL.

J is TRBJ2-3 and V is TRBV6-2 or TRBV6-3, with D perhaps matching TRBD2 (5 bases). The germline V gene has CDR1 MNHEY and CDR2 SVGEGT. CDR3 length: 12 residues. Trimming removed 5 bases from V and 2 bases from J, with 5 bases in between. CDR3 nucleotides: TGTGCCAGCAGTGACTACACAGATACGCAGTATTTT. This codes for CASSDYTDTQYF.

The chain links TRBV5-4 to TRBJ2-1; 7 bases match TRBD1. The CDR3 has 15 amino acids. The germline V gene has CDR1 SGHNT and CDR2 YYREEE (reference sequence). V was pared by 1 base and J by 3 bases, with 4 bases of the junction left unmatched. The CDR3 region has the DNA TGTGCCAGCAGCTTGTCACAGGGGTTCTACAATGAGCAGTTCTTC. It yields the protein CASSLSQGFYNEQFF.

This clonotype was seen only a few times. V and J are TRBV20-1 and TRBJ2-1, with D possibly matching TRBD2 (5 bases). The V gene lost 6 bases and the J gene lost 0 bases, with 15 bases spanning the gap. Germline V gene data show CDR1 as DFQATT and CDR2 as SNEGSKA (reference sequence). The CDR3 contains 15 residues. The CDR3: CSASLRESSYNEQFF. DNA of the CDR3: TGCAGTGCATCACTTCGGGAAAGCTCCTACAATGAGCAGTTCTTC.

This clonotype was counted between two and nine times. V is TRBV20-1 and J is TRBJ2-3; 7 nucleotides agree with TRBD2. Germline CDR1 DFQATT, CDR2 SNEGSKA (reference sequence). V dropped 0 bases and J dropped 2; count of bases not matched to a gene: 8. The CDR3 is 16 residues long. The CDR3 loop is CSARDSGGGDTDTQYF. CDR3 sequence (DNA): TGCAGTGCTAGAGATTCTGGGGGAGGGGACACAGATACGCAGTATTTT.

This clonotype has a single count. The rearrangement uses TRBV10-2 and TRBJ1-2; D uncertain. This CDR3 spans 12 amino acids. Germline CDR1 reads WSHSY; CDR2 reads SAAADI. Trimming stripped 2 bases from V and 8 bases from J, with 9 bases between. The CDR3 region has the DNA TGCGCCAGCAGTGAGGTCCCCGGGGGCTACACCTTC. As protein: CASSEVPGGYTF.

The chain recombines TRBV5-8 with TRBJ2-1; D might be TRBD1 (5 bases). The CDR3 totals 15 residues. Trimming removed 2 bases at V and 4 bases at J, with 13 bases between. The germline gives CDR1 SGHTS, CDR2 YDEGEE. The CDR3 DNA follows: TGTGCCAGCAGCTTAACAGGAGCAGCTTACAATGAGCAGTTCTTC. This encodes CASSLTGAAYNEQFF.

The table lists this clonotype with a few counts. The chain has TRBV7-3 and TRBJ1-2, with a weak D call TRBD1 (5 bases). The germline V gene encodes CDR1 SGHTA and CDR2 FQGTGA. V gave up 6 bases and J gave up 8 bases, with 25 bases separating them. CDR3 size: 16 residues. DNA for the CDR3: TGTGCCAGCAGGTCCGGGACGGACCCCGCCCCCTCCGGCTACACCTTC. Protein sequence: CASRSGTDPAPSGYTF.

The gene calls are TRBV2 and TRBJ2-3; D is ambiguous. V was cut by 7 bases and J by 3 bases, with 5 bases left in between. The CDR3 consists of 11 residues. CDR1 is SNHLY and CDR2 is FYNNEI in the germline V gene. CDR3 amino acids: CASIRTDTQYF. The CDR3 region has the DNA TGTGCCAGCATCCGAACAGATACGCAGTATTTT.

The chain joins TRBV7-9 to TRBJ2-5, with 12 bases matching TRBD2. Germline V lookup: CDR1 SEHNR, CDR2 FQNEAQ (reference sequence). CDR3 length: 16 residues. The trim removed 5 bases at V and 5 bases at J, leaving 9 bases unmatched. The CDR3 region is CASSPGLAGKGETQYF. The CDR3, as DNA: TGTGCCAGCAGCCCAGGACTAGCGGGAAAGGGGGAGACCCAGTACTTC.

The chain employs TRBV6-5 and TRBJ2-3, with no clear D. Germline V gives CDR1 MNHEY, CDR2 SVGAGI. There are 12 residues in the CDR3. V dropped 3 bases and J dropped 6 bases, with 7 bases sitting between them. The chain's CDR3 is CASSYKADTQYF. The CDR3, as DNA: TGTGCCAGCAGTTATAAGGCTGATACGCAGTATTTT.

This clonotype was picked up a small number of times. The rearrangement uses TRBV7-9 and TRBJ2-2, with 10 bases aligning to TRBD2. Germline loops: CDR1 SEHNR, CDR2 FQNEAQ (reference sequence). The junction had 10 bases not matched to a gene; V was cut back by 6 bases and J by 6 bases. CDR3 size: 16 residues. The CDR3 here is CASRPSSGSPPGELFF. The CDR3 DNA sequence: TGTGCCAGCAGACCATCTAGCGGGAGCCCCCCCGGGGAGCTGTTTTTT.

V gene TRBV4-1 combines with J gene TRBJ2-1; TRBD2 matches at 7 bases. The CDR3 runs 15 residues. The germline gives CDR1 MGHRA, CDR2 YSYEKL. With 0 bases clipped from V and 8 bases from J, the junction kept 7 bases outside the gene matches. The chain's CDR3 is CASSQDWRELDEQFF. The CDR3 coding sequence is TGCGCCAGCAGCCAAGACTGGCGGGAGCTCGATGAGCAGTTCTTC.

The chain couples TRBV28 to TRBJ1-3; D ambiguous. V lost 6 bases, J lost 5 bases, and 20 bases lay in between. This CDR3 is 16 amino acids long. CDR1 MDHEN and CDR2 SYDVKM come from the germline V gene. The CDR3 region has the DNA TGTGCCAGCAGCCCGCCTAGCCGGGATGAGAGAAACACCATATATTTT. This codes for CASSPPSRDERNTIYF.